This T cell receptor (beta chain) is from a study of T cell responses to AZD1222 COVID-19 vaccine. Findings and limits, study-wide: Seropositivity was recorded at baseline in only a handful of AZD1222 recipients.

As regards this clone: What it binds is not known.

TCRdb's table, derived via immunoSEQ multiplex PCR, lists solely in-frame clones and lacks some. The sample lists about 110,000 clones; approximately 90% were seen once. This TCR was sampled from an adult in good health. The sequencing used peripheral blood, collected on day 0 of AZD1222 vaccination.

CDR3 sequence reads: CASSISVTSGEQYF. DNA of the CDR3: TGTGCCAGTAGTATTTCGGTCACCTCGGGGGAGCAGTACTTC. This chain joins TRBV19 and TRBJ2-7, with D perhaps matching TRBD2 (5 bases). The germline V gene has CDR1 LNHDA and CDR2 SQIVND (reference sequence). This CDR3 region has 14 residues. Trimming left V 3 bases short and J 7 bases short, with 16 bases between.